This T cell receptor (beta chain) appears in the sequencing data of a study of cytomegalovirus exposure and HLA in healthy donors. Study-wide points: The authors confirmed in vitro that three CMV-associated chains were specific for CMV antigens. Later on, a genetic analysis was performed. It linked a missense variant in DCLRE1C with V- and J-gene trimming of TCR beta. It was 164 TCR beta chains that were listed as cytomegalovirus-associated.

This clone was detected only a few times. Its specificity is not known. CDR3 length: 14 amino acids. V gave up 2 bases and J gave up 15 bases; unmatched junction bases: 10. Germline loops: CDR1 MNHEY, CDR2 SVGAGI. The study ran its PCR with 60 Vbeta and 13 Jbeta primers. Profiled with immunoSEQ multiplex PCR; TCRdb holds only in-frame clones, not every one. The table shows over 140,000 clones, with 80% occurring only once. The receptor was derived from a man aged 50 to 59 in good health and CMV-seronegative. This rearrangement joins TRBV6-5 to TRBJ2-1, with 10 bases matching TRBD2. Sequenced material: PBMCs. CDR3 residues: CASSYSLAGDSPFF. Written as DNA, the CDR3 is TGTGCCAGCAGTTACAGCCTAGCGGGAGATAGTCCGTTCTTC.